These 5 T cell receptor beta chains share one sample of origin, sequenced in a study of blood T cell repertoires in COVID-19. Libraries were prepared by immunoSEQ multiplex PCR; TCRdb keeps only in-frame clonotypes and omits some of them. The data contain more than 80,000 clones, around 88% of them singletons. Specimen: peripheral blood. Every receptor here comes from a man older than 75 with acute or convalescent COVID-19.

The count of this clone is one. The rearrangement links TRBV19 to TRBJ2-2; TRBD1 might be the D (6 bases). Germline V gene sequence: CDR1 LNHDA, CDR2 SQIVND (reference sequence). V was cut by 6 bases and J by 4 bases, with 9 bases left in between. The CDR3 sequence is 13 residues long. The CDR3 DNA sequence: TGTGCCAGTAGAACAGGGACCACCGGGGAGCTGTTTTTT. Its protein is CASRTGTTGELFF.

The CDR3 coding sequence is TGTGCCAGCAGCCAATACGGGACTAGCGGAAACACCGGGGAGCTGTTTTTT. This encodes CASSQYGTSGNTGELFF. The rearrangement links TRBV3-1 (or the pseudogene TRBV3-2) to TRBJ2-2; 11 bases agree with TRBD2. The V segment lost 2 bases and the J segment 2 bases; nucleotides outside the gene matches: 4. CDR1 and CDR2 (germline): LGHDT, YNNKEL (reference sequence). This CDR3 comprises 17 residues.

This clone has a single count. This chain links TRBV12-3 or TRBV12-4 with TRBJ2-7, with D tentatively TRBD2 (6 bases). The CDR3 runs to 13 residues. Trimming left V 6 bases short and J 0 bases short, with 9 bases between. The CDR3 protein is CASSQRASYEQYF. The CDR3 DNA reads TGTGCCAGCAGCCAGCGGGCCTCCTACGAGCAGTACTTC.

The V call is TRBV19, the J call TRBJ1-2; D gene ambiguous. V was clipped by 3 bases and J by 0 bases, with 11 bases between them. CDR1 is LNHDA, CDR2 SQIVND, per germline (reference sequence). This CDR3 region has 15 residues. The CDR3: CASSMIASANYGYTF. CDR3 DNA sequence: TGTGCCAGTAGTATGATAGCCTCCGCTAACTATGGCTACACCTTC.

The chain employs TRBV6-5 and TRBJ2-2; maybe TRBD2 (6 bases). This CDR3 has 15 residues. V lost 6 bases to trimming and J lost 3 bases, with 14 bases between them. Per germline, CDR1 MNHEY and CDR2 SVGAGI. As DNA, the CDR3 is TGTGCCAGCAGCCGCCTTCGGGGGTACACCGGGGAGCTGTTTTTT. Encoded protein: CASSRLRGYTGELFF.